A single sample gave rise to the 32 T cell receptor beta chains below, sequenced in a study of CD8 T cells in Susac syndrome. With random hexamers, reverse transcription was performed on roughly 0.5 to 1 ug of RNA. TCRdb re-called the immunoSEQ multiplex PCR reads with MiXCR, one entry per CDR3 protein. The sample shows around 170,000 distinct CDR3 sequences, about 94% of them seen only once. The specimen was CD4+ T cells from PBMCs. These receptors all stem from a human donor with Susac syndrome.

V and J are TRBV15 and TRBJ2-4, with a weak D call TRBD1 (5 bases). The CDR3 length is 12 residues. Trimming removed 5 bases at V and 8 bases at J, with 10 bases between. Germline V gives CDR1 LNHNV, CDR2 YYDKDF (reference sequence). CDR3 loop: CATSLTADIQYF. The CDR3 DNA is TGTGCCACCAGCTTGACAGCAGACATTCAGTACTTC.

The V and J genes are TRBV24-1 and TRBJ2-3, with a tentative D call TRBD2 (5 bases). CDR3 size: 10 residues. Germline values: CDR1 KGHDR, CDR2 SFDVKD. Trimming left V 9 bases short and J 9 bases short, with 9 bases between. The CDR3 reads CATRRPTQYF. DNA for the CDR3: TGTGCCACCCGGAGGCCAACGCAGTATTTT.

The chain couples TRBV6-4 to TRBJ2-1; 7 bases agree with TRBD2. The germline CDR1 and CDR2 sequences are MRHNA and SNTAGT. The CDR3 sequence is 16 residues long. V was clipped by 4 bases and J by 5 bases; unmatched bases: 11. The DNA of the CDR3 is TGTGCCAGCAGTGTTCAGTTCCCGGGGGGAAACAATGAGCAGTTCTTC. Translating gives CASSVQFPGGNNEQFF.

The J gene is TRBJ1-6, the V gene TRBV4-1, with 7 bases identical to TRBD1. Germline-derived CDR1 and CDR2 are MGHRA and YSYEKL. Trimming at V came to 0 bases and at J to 11 bases, leaving 7 bases not matched to a gene. This CDR3 region has 15 residues. The CDR3 coding sequence is TGCGCCAGCAGCCAAGACCGACAGGGACGGACACCCCTCCACTTT. Protein sequence: CASSQDRQGRTPLHF.

The chain uses TRBV9 and TRBJ2-7, with no clear D. V was trimmed by 0 bases and J by 0 bases, leaving 7 bases between them. Germline values: CDR1 SGDLS, CDR2 YYNGEE. The length of the CDR3 is 14 residues. The CDR3: CASSVVSSSYEQYF. The CDR3 DNA reads as TGTGCCAGCAGCGTAGTATCTAGCTCCTACGAGCAGTACTTC. Full variable domain (remainder filled in from reference TRBV9 and TRBJ2-7): DSGVTQTPKHLITATGQRVTLRCSPRSGDLSVYWYQQSLDQGLQFLIQYYNGEERAKGNILERFSAQQFPDLHSELNLSSLELGDSALYFCASSVVSSSYEQYFGPGTRLTVT.

The rearrangement links TRBV29-1 to TRBJ2-7; 7 bases match TRBD1. With 7 bases clipped from V and 3 bases from J, the junction kept 9 bases outside the gene matches. CDR3 length: 13 residues. Germline CDR1 and CDR2: SQVTM and ANQGSEA. This chain's CDR3 is CSARTGAFYEQYF. The CDR3 bases are TGCAGCGCTCGGACAGGTGCCTTCTACGAGCAGTACTTC.

The rearrangement uses TRBV20-1 and TRBJ2-3; D not resolved. V was shortened by 3 bases and J by 3 bases, with 16 bases between the two germline ends. The CDR3 is 15 amino acids. From germline, CDR1 is DFQATT and CDR2 SNEGSKA (reference sequence). The CDR3 region is CSASRWAPRTDTQYF. Here the CDR3 DNA reads TGCAGTGCTAGTCGATGGGCCCCTCGGACAGATACGCAGTATTTT.

The gene calls are TRBV30 and TRBJ2-1; TRBD2 matches 13 bases. The J segment lost 9 bases and the V segment lost 2 bases, leaving 13 bases of the junction unmatched. The CDR3 contains 17 residues. Germline loops: CDR1 GTSNPN, CDR2 SVGIG (reference sequence). This CDR3 reads CAWSPRWGLAGTGEQFF. The CDR3 nucleotides are TGTGCCTGGAGTCCTCGATGGGGACTAGCGGGGACTGGTGAGCAGTTCTTC.

DNA for the CDR3: TGTGCCAGCCGGTGGGTACCCGAAGAGACCCAGTACTTC. Translating gives CASRWVPEETQYF. This chain joins TRBV7-2 and TRBJ2-5; D is undetermined. The CDR3 has 13 residues. The germline CDR1 and CDR2 sequences are SGHTA and FQGNSA. V lost 8 bases and J 3 bases, leaving 13 bases between the germline ends.

V and J are TRBV7-2 and TRBJ2-1, with D possibly matching TRBD2 (5 bases). V gave up 0 bases and J gave up 3 bases, with 6 bases separating them. The CDR3 is 14 residues long. Germline-derived CDR1 and CDR2 are SGHTA and FQGNSA. The chain's CDR3 is CASSLAGNYNEQFF. The CDR3 nucleotides read TGTGCCAGCAGCTTAGCCGGGAACTACAATGAGCAGTTCTTC.

V gene TRBV3-1 combines with J gene TRBJ2-3, with 9 bases lining up with TRBD1. V was clipped by 0 bases and J by 8 bases; unmatched bases: 9. CDR3 length equals 16 residues. CDR1 is LGHDT, CDR2 YNNKEL, per germline (reference sequence). CDR3 loop: CASSQESGTGYRTQYF. In DNA form, the CDR3 reads TGTGCCAGCAGCCAAGAAAGCGGGACAGGGTATCGTACGCAGTATTTT.

The chain employs TRBV20-1 and TRBJ2-3; D remains ambiguous. The CDR3 is 11 amino acids. With 1 base removed from V and 6 bases from J, the gap between germline ends came to 5 bases. CDR1 is DFQATT, CDR2 SNEGSKA, per germline (reference sequence). The chain's CDR3 is CSARGVDTQYF. The CDR3 nucleotides are TGCAGTGCTAGAGGGGTCGATACGCAGTATTTT.

This clonotype appeared a few times. CDR3 bases: TGCAGCGTCGCCAGGACAGGAAGCTACGAGCAGTACTTC. This sequence encodes CSVARTGSYEQYF. V is TRBV29-1 and J is TRBJ2-7, with 7 bases identical to TRBD1. Trimming at V came to 6 bases and at J to 3 bases, leaving 8 bases not matched to a gene. Per the germline V gene, CDR1 is SQVTM and CDR2 is ANQGSEA. The CDR3 consists of 13 residues.

The chain uses TRBV7-9 and TRBJ2-2; D remains ambiguous. This CDR3 spans 14 amino acids. Germline-derived CDR1 and CDR2 are SEHNR and FQNEAQ (reference sequence). V lost 5 bases, J lost 8 bases, and 15 bases lay in between. The CDR3 DNA is TGTGCCAGCAGCCCGAGCAGCAATTCTGGGGAGCTGTTTTTT. Its protein product is CASSPSSNSGELFF.

V gene TRBV5-6 combines with J gene TRBJ2-1; D tentatively fits TRBD1 or TRBD2 (5 bases each). CDR3 length: 15 residues. The V gene lost 5 bases and the J gene lost 0 bases, with 12 bases spanning the gap. Germline CDR1 and CDR2: SGHDT and YYEEEE. The CDR3 reads CASSRDQNSYNEQFF. The CDR3, as DNA: TGTGCCAGCAGTCGGGACCAAAACTCCTACAATGAGCAGTTCTTC.

V and J are TRBV11-2 and TRBJ1-1, with TRBD1 identical over 9 bases. The J segment lost 8 bases and the V segment lost 5 bases, leaving 9 bases of the junction unmatched. Germline V CDR1 and CDR2: SGHAT, FQNNGV. This CDR3 spans 14 amino acids. The CDR3 is CASSRTGGAAEAFF. Written as DNA, the CDR3 is TGTGCCAGCAGCCGTACAGGGGGCGCCGCGGAAGCTTTCTTT. Drawing the rest from reference TRBV11-2 and TRBJ1-1, the complete variable domain is EAGVAQSPRYKIIEKRQSVAFWCNPISGHATLYWYQQILGQGPKLLIQFQNNGVVDDSQLPKDRFSAERLKGVDSTLKIQPAKLEDSAVYLCASSRTGGAAEAFFGQGTRLTVV.

The chain links TRBV29-1 to TRBJ2-6; D call uncertain. V was shortened by 4 bases and J by 4 bases, with 8 bases between the two germline ends. Germline loops: CDR1 SQVTM, CDR2 ANQGSEA. The CDR3 is 13 amino acids. The CDR3: CSVGAQGANVLTF. Here the CDR3 DNA reads TGCAGCGTTGGTGCGCAGGGGGCCAACGTCCTGACTTTC.

The chain employs TRBV20-1 and TRBJ1-1, with 7 bases fitting TRBD1. Unmatched junction bases numbered 20, after V lost 3 bases and J lost 1 base. The CDR3 totals 19 residues. Germline V gene lookup returns CDR1 DFQATT and CDR2 SNEGSKA (reference sequence). CDR3 DNA sequence: TGCAGTGCTAGCCCTTCGAGAGGGGGCGATGTTTTGGCGAACACTGAAGCTTTCTTT. Translating it yields CSASPSRGGDVLANTEAFF.

This clonotype showed up just once. This chain connects TRBV20-1 to TRBJ1-5, with a tentative D call TRBD1 (5 bases). V was cut by 3 bases and J by 3 bases, with 15 bases left in between. The CDR3 is 15 amino acids. Germline V CDR1 and CDR2: DFQATT, SNEGSKA (reference sequence). Here the CDR3 reads CSASAPGRNNQPQHF. The CDR3 nucleotides read TGCAGTGCTAGTGCCCCGGGACGAAACAATCAGCCCCAGCATTTT.

This clonotype showed up just a few times. Here the CDR3 DNA reads TGTGCCAGCAGTCCCAGGGAGGGGGGTCAGCCCCAGCATTTT. Amino acid sequence: CASSPREGGQPQHF. The chain has TRBV6-6 and TRBJ1-5; weak D call: TRBD1 (6 bases). Germline V gene data show CDR1 as MNHNY and CDR2 as SVGAGI (reference sequence). The V end was cut by 5 bases, the J end by 6 bases, with 14 bases between. The CDR3 length is 14 residues.

The V and J genes are TRBV12-3 or TRBV12-4 and TRBJ2-5; D ambiguous. The V end was cut by 5 bases, the J end by 3 bases, with 10 bases between. The CDR3 spans 13 residues. The CDR3 loop is CASSPDWEETQYF. In DNA, the CDR3 is TGTGCCAGCAGTCCAGACTGGGAAGAGACCCAGTACTTC.

V is TRBV7-2 and J is TRBJ2-3; possible D gene TRBD2, 5 bases. The V end was cut by 7 bases, the J end by 1 base, with 15 bases between. In germline, CDR1 is SGHTA, CDR2 FQGNSA. CDR3 length: 15 residues. The CDR3 here is CASTAGGSGTDTQYF. CDR3 in DNA: TGTGCCAGCACCGCGGGCGGGTCCGGCACAGATACGCAGTATTTT. Full variable domain (missing parts from reference TRBV7-2 and TRBJ2-3): GAGVSQSPSNKVTEKGKDVELRCDPISGHTALYWYRQSLGQGLEFLIYFQGNSAPDKSGLPSDRFSAERTGGSVSTLTIQRTQQEDSAVYLCASTAGGSGTDTQYFGPGTRLTVL.

The rearrangement uses TRBV6-6 and TRBJ1-4; D uncertain. Germline values: CDR1 MNHNY, CDR2 SVGAGI (reference sequence). The CDR3 totals 15 residues. Trimming removed 5 bases at V and 5 bases at J, with 15 bases between. CDR3 amino acids: CASSPSDGWNEKLFF. The CDR3 nucleotides read TGTGCCAGCAGTCCGTCCGATGGGTGGAATGAAAAACTGTTTTTT.

V and J are TRBV3-1 and TRBJ2-5; the D gene is possibly TRBD2 (5 bases). This CDR3 comprises 14 residues. Germline CDR1 LGHDT, CDR2 YNNKEL (reference sequence). V lost 4 bases, J lost 4 bases, and 13 bases lay in between. CDR3 sequence: CASSLREPRETQYF. The CDR3 bases are TGTGCCAGCAGCCTCCGGGAACCCCGAGAGACCCAGTACTTC.

V and J are TRBV15 and TRBJ2-1; D might be TRBD2 (5 bases). Between the trimmed V and J ends, which lost 3 bases and 6 bases, there was a span of 9 bases. This CDR3 is built from 13 residues. Germline loops: CDR1 LNHNV, CDR2 YYDKDF (reference sequence). The CDR3 spells CATSSDAGNEQFF. CDR3 bases: TGTGCCACCAGCAGTGACGCGGGCAATGAGCAGTTCTTC.

V is TRBV7-6 and J is TRBJ2-5, with D perhaps TRBD2 (5 bases). V was cut by 1 base and J by 1 base, with 16 bases left in between. The germline gives CDR1 SGHVS, CDR2 FNYEAQ. CDR3 length: 17 amino acids. CDR3 coding DNA: TGTGCCAGCAGCTTAGGCCAGTACCAGAGCGGCCAAGAGACCCAGTACTTC. The encoded protein is CASSLGQYQSGQETQYF.

This chain connects TRBV7-9 to TRBJ1-2, with 12 bases that match TRBD1. The CDR3 extends over 16 amino acids. V lost 6 bases to trimming and J lost 2 bases; unmatched junction nucleotides: 7. CDR1 SEHNR and CDR2 FQNEAQ come from the germline V gene (reference sequence). CDR3: CASRPGTGGLNYGYTF. In DNA, the CDR3 is TGTGCCAGCAGACCCGGGACAGGGGGCCTAAACTATGGCTACACCTTC.

The chain is built from TRBV12-3 or TRBV12-4 and TRBJ1-2; TRBD1 is a possible D gene (6 bases). The length of the CDR3 is 15 residues. V was cut by 5 bases and J by 6 bases, with 19 bases left in between. This CDR3 reads CASSLAGGARDGYTF. Written as DNA, the CDR3 is TGTGCCAGCAGTCTCGCCGGGGGGGCCCGAGATGGCTACACCTTC.

The J gene is TRBJ2-1, the V gene TRBV7-8; 10 bases fit TRBD2. With 3 bases clipped from V and 4 bases from J, the junction kept 0 bases outside the gene matches. Germline CDR1 SGHVS, CDR2 FQNEAQ. The CDR3 is made up of 14 amino acids. CDR3 coding DNA: TGTGCCAGCAGCTTTAGCGGGGGGTACAATGAGCAGTTCTTC. This translates into CASSFSGGYNEQFF.

This chain connects TRBV7-8 to TRBJ1-2; 9 bases are shared with TRBD1. CDR1 and CDR2 from the germline V gene are SGHVS and FQNEAQ. V shed 5 bases and J 8 bases; nucleotides not matched to a gene: 12. CDR3 length: 15 residues. In nucleotides, the CDR3 is TGTGCCAGCAGCGTGACCTTACGGGACAGGGTGGGCTACACCTTC. Translated: CASSVTLRDRVGYTF.

This chain's CDR3 is CATPPGEGNYNEQFF. The CDR3 nucleotides read TGTGCCACCCCCCCAGGGGAGGGGAACTACAATGAGCAGTTCTTC. The chain joins TRBV24-1 to TRBJ2-1; perhaps TRBD2 as D (7 bases). The CDR3 runs to 15 residues. Trimming left V 9 bases short and J 3 bases short, with 17 bases between. CDR1 is KGHDR and CDR2 is SFDVKD in the germline V gene.

The V and J genes are TRBV12-3 or TRBV12-4 and TRBJ1-2, with D uncertain. The CDR3 runs 14 residues. Trimming took off 3 bases at V and 0 bases at J, with 8 bases between the two ends. The CDR3 DNA reads TGTGCCAGCAGTTTTGACTACTCTAACTATGGCTACACCTTC. Translating gives CASSFDYSNYGYTF.